This TCR beta chain was found in a study of T cell repertoires in aging, cancer and after chemotherapy (dated 2019 in TCRdb). Describing the broader study: Donors spanned six age groups from 30 or younger to 70 or older, with at least three individuals per group. In the solid tumor group, the paired samples taken before and after chemotherapy came from patients with brain tumors (glioblastoma) who were receiving therapy based on temozolomide. Several million TCR reads were contained in the full dataset. Peripheral blood TCR beta repertoires from healthy donors and cancer patients were profiled to examine immunoaging and T cell reconstitution after chemotherapy. A cohort of 220 or so cancer patients (approximately 90 with hematological and approximately 120 with solid cancers) was assembled, and 95 to 100 healthy donors were included as a reference group. Study-wide conclusions, independent of this receptor: It was noted by the authors that conclusions about immunological memory after chemotherapy cannot be drawn from the repertoire data. In healthy donors, the drop in TCR diversity with age came mainly from a loss of richness, whereas in cancer patients a loss of evenness also played a part. In both cancer cohorts, the median generation probability rose over the chemotherapy interval, which suggests that the repertoire was reconstituted through rebound thymic output. Compared with age-matched healthy donors, untreated patients with either hematological or solid cancers had significantly lower TCR diversity in the blood along with higher clonality.

Multiplex touch-down PCR with a mixed TRB-A/B primer pool was used to amplify rearranged TRB sequences covering the V, D and J segments. Two consecutive PCR reactions with Phusion HS II polymerase added Illumina adapters and sample indices to the amplicons. After gel purification with the NucleoSpin Gel and PCR Clean-up kit, the amplicons were checked using Qubit and an Agilent 2100 Bioanalyzer. Sequencing of libraries was carried out on an Illumina MiSeq in 600-cycle, single-indexed, paired-end runs. In the original analysis: MiXCR versions 2.12 and 3.0.5 were used to process TRB sequences. Each unique CDR3 nucleotide sequence was counted as one clone, and only productive sequences with at least two reads were retained. The repertoire metrics were Shannon diversity, evenness, clonality (calculated as one minus evenness), and diversity profiles parameterized by alpha from 0 to 5. The IGoR algorithm was used to calculate generation probabilities for clones in the paired samples taken before and after chemotherapy. The public sequencing data were trimmed at Q25 with fastp and processed into clonotypes with MiXCR by TCRdb, which kept only in-frame beta chains. Entries are consolidated by CDR3 protein sequence, retaining the most common genes and DNA. The V and J calls shown here were made by TCRdb, not taken from the authors' results. For this sample there are 2,500 to 3,000 distinct CDR3 sequences; about 33% appear just once. Approximately 67% of the sample is taken by the ten largest.

This clonotype qualifies as medium-sized (0.01 to 0.1%). Its antigen is not yet known. Per-base quality was not reported, and no clone a single base away is much larger than it. TCR beta rearrangements were amplified from genomic DNA extracted from peripheral blood rather than from sorted cells or RNA. The germline V gene gives CDR1 as SGHDT and CDR2 as YYEEEE. The CDR3 spans 13 residues, from the cysteine through the phenylalanine. Only CDR3 DNA is held: 39 bases, read in frame from base 1. The V end loses 2 bases and the J end loses 4 bases, and a stretch of 9 bases separates them. Rearrangement joined TRBV5-6 to TRBJ1-2, and the D gene may be TRBD1, 6 bases matching. The sequencing input was blood. The sequence came from a human donor with a solid tumor. In nucleotides, the sequence is TGTGCCAGCAGCTTTGGAGGGGGCTATGGCTACACCTTC. This gives the protein CASSFGGGYGYTF. The CDR3 plus the reference TRBV5-6 and TRBJ1-2 genes for the other parts give the full variable domain: DAGVTQSPTHLIKTRGQQVTLRCSPKSGHDTVSWYQQALGQGPQFIFQYYEEEERQRGNFPDRFSGHQFPNYSSELNVNALLLGDSALYLCASSFGGGYGYTFGSGTRLTVV.